This T cell receptor beta chain came from a study of monozygotic twins with inflammatory bowel disease. Whole-study results and caveats: Researchers report that IBD patients shared fewer clonotypes with others than healthy twins, especially amid disease activity.

Per the germline V gene, CDR1 is DFQATT and CDR2 is SNEGSKA (reference sequence). The CDR3 totals 18 residues. From its re-call of the 5' RACE reads, TCRdb lists each CDR3 protein once, without DNA. The sample includes approximately 330,000 distinct CDR3 sequences. In regard to this clonotype: Its target is not known.

This receptor was obtained from a human donor with ulcerative colitis or Crohn's disease, or a healthy co-twin of an affected twin (not recorded which). V and J are TRBV20-1 and TRBJ2-7; TCRdb's D call, TRBD2, is unchecked because there is no DNA. The specimen sequenced was blood. The CDR3 here is CSATPGLPFQLGSYEQYF.